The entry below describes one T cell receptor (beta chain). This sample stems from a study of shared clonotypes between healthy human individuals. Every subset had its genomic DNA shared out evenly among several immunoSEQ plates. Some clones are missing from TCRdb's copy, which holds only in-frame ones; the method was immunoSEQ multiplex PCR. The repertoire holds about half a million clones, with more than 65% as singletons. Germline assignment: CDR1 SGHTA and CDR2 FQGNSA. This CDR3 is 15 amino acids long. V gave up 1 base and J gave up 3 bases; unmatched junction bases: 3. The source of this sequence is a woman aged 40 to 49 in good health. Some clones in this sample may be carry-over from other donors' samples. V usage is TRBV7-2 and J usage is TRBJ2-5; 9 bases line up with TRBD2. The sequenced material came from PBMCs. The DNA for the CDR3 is TGTGCCAGCAGCTTAGGGGCTAGCGGGAAAGAGACCCAGTACTTC. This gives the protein CASSLGASGKETQYF.